This T cell receptor (beta chain) was identified during a study of OX40 agonist ivuxolimab in advanced cancers. By proportion, this clone is medium-sized. The V and J ends lost 4 bases and 2 bases respectively, with 8 bases between them. There are 13 residues in the CDR3. Germline CDR1 and CDR2: MNHEY and SMNVEV (reference sequence). Data came from immunoSEQ multiplex PCR; TCRdb stores just in-frame clones and leaves some out. The sample carries about 20,000 clones, 70% to 80% recorded once. This specimen was CD4+ or CD8+ T cells sorted from blood, taken in a trial of the OX40 agonist ivuxolimab. The source of this sequence is an adult with an advanced solid tumor such as melanoma, head and neck, liver or kidney cancer. This chain uses TRBV27 with TRBJ1-2; D remains unclear. CDR3 bases: TGTGCCAGCAGTTCCGACGGCAACTATGGCTACACCTTC. It is translated as CASSSDGNYGYTF.